Listed below are T cell receptor beta chains from one sample, sequenced in a study of blood T cell repertoires in COVID-19. Assay used: immunoSEQ multiplex PCR; TCRdb lists only in-frame clones, some missing. Of a few hundred thousand clones listed, about 89% are singletons. The sequenced sample was peripheral blood. These receptors were obtained from a woman in her thirties or forties who had recovered from COVID-19. The CDR3 runs from the conserved cysteine through the conserved F or W. The D gene is left open where the match is weak. Clone sizes are given selectively: once, few, many, or a class where the clone is expanded.

d_call: .
clone_size: .
v_call: TRBV10-3
j_call: TRBJ2-3
cdr3_nt: TGTGCCATCAGTGAGTCGAGCGGAGGCCGCACAGATACGCAGTATTTT
cdr3_aa: CAISESSGGRTDTQYF

d_call: TRBD1
clone_size: .
v_call: TRBV5-1
j_call: TRBJ2-5
cdr3_nt: TGCGCCAGCAGCTTCGGGCAGGGGGCCGCCTTTCAAGAGACCCAGTACTTC
cdr3_aa: CASSFGQGAAFQETQYF

d_call: TRBD2
clone_size: .
v_call: TRBV27
j_call: TRBJ2-1
cdr3_nt: TGTGCCAGCAGTGAAGATAGCGGGAGAACGTATGAGCAGTTCTTC
cdr3_aa: CASSEDSGRTYEQFF

d_call: .
clone_size: .
v_call: TRBV6-1
j_call: TRBJ1-4
cdr3_nt: TGTGCCAGCAGTGATGGCCAGGGAGGGAAAGCGGTGTTTTTT
cdr3_aa: CASSDGQGGKAVFF

d_call: .
clone_size: once
v_call: TRBV9
j_call: TRBJ2-7
cdr3_nt: TGTGCCAGCAGCGGAGCCTCGGGAGCGGTAGGCGAGCAGTACTTC
cdr3_aa: CASSGASGAVGEQYF

d_call: TRBD2
clone_size: .
v_call: TRBV4-1
j_call: TRBJ2-5
cdr3_nt: TGCGCCAGCAGCCAGGAACCAGGACTAGCGGGAGTTGAGACCCAGTACTTC
cdr3_aa: CASSQEPGLAGVETQYF

d_call: TRBD2
clone_size: .
v_call: TRBV7-6
j_call: TRBJ2-3
cdr3_nt: TGTGCCAGCAGCTTAGTGGCTAGCGGGAGTGGTACAGATACGCAGTATTTT
cdr3_aa: CASSLVASGSGTDTQYF

d_call: TRBD1
clone_size: .
v_call: TRBV25-1
j_call: TRBJ2-3
cdr3_nt: TGTGCCAGCAGTGAGAGGACAGGGAACACAGATACGCAGTATTTT
cdr3_aa: CASSERTGNTDTQYF

d_call: TRBD2
clone_size: once
v_call: TRBV6-1
j_call: TRBJ2-1
cdr3_nt: TGTGCCAGCAGTAAAGACCCCGGACTAGCGGGGCCCTACAATGAGCAGTTCTTC
cdr3_aa: CASSKDPGLAGPYNEQFF

d_call: TRBD2
clone_size: once
v_call: TRBV19
j_call: TRBJ2-1
cdr3_nt: TGTGCCAGTAGTATGTTTACTAGCGGGAGCTCCTACAATGAGCAGTTCTTC
cdr3_aa: CASSMFTSGSSYNEQFF